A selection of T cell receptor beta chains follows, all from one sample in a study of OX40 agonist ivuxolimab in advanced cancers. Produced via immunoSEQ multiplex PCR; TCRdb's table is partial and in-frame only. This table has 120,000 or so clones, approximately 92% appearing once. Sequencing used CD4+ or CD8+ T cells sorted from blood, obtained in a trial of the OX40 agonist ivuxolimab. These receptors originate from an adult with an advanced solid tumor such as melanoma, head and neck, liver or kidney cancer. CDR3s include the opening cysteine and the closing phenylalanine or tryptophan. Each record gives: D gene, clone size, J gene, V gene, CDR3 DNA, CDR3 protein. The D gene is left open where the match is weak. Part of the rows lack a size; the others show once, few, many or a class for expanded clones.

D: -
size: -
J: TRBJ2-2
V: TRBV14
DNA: TGTGCCAGCAGCCAAGATTCAGGGTCGAACACCGGGGAGCTGTTTTTT
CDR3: CASSQDSGSNTGELFF

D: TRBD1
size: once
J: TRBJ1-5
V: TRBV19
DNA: TGTGCCAGTAGGATCCGGGACAGACATCAGCCCCAGCATTTT
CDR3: CASRIRDRHQPQHF

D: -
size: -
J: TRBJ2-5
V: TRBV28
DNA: TGTGCCAGCAGTTTTGGCCGCCAAGAGACCCAGTACTTC
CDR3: CASSFGRQETQYF

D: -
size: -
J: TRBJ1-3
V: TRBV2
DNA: TGTGCCAGCAGTGTGGGCAGGGTCGGAAACACCATATATTTT
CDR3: CASSVGRVGNTIYF

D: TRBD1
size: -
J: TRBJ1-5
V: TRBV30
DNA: TGTGCCTGGAGCCCCGGACAGGTCATCAATCAGCCCCAGCATTTT
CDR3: CAWSPGQVINQPQHF

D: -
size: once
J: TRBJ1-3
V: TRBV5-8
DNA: TGTGCCAGCAGCTTGATGTCGTATAGCGGAAACACCATATATTTT
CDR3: CASSLMSYSGNTIYF

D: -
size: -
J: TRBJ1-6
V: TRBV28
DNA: TGTGCCAGCGGATCCTCAGGGGACCGCGGCCGGCGTTCACCCCTCCACTTT
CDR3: CASGSSGDRGRRSPLHF

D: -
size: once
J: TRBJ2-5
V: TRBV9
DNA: TGTGCCAGCAGCGGGGCTCAGAGGACCCAGTACTTC
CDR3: CASSGAQRTQYF

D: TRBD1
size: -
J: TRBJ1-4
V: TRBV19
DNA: TGTGCCAGTAGTTCAAGACAGGGTTGGGAAGAAAAACTGTTTTTT
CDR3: CASSSRQGWEEKLFF

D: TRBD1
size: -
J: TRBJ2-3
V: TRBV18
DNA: TGTGCCAGCTCACCCCAAGGACAGGTGCCCACAGATACGCAGTATTTT
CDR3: CASSPQGQVPTDTQYF

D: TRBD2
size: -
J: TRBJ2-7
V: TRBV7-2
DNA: TGTGCCAGCAGTGGGACTAGCGGCTACGAGCAGTACTTC
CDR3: CASSGTSGYEQYF

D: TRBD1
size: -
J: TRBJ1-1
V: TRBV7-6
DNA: TGTGCCAGCAGTGTTGCACAGGGGGCGCGGGCTTTCTTT
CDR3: CASSVAQGARAFF

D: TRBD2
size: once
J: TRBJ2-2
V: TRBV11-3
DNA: TGTGCCAGCAGCTTGGGACTAGCCAGGGACACCGGGGAGCTGTTTTTT
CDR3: CASSLGLARDTGELFF

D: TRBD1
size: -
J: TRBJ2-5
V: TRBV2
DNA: TGTGCCAGCAGCTTAAACAGGGGCCAAGAGACCCAGTACTTC
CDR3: CASSLNRGQETQYF

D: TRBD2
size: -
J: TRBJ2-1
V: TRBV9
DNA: TGTGCCAGCAGCGTAGCTCCGACTAGCGCTCACAATGAGCAGTTCTTC
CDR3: CASSVAPTSAHNEQFF

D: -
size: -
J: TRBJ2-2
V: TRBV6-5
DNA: TGTGCCAGCAGTTGGGAGGGGGGCGGCAACACCGGGGAGCTGTTTTTT
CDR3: CASSWEGGGNTGELFF

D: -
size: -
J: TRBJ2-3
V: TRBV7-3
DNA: TGTGCCAGCAGCTCCCGCAATGGTGGCACAGATACGCAGTATTTT
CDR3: CASSSRNGGTDTQYF

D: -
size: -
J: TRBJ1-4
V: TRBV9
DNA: TGTGCCAGCAGCGTTAGTTGGGACACTAATGAAAGACTGTTTTTT
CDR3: CASSVSWDTNERLFF

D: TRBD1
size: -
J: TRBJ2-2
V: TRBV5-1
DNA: TGCGCCAGCAGCGGGGACAGCTCGAACACCGGGGAGCTGTTTTTT
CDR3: CASSGDSSNTGELFF

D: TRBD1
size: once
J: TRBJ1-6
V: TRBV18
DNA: TGTGCCAGCTCACCACTTAAAACAGGGGGCAGCTCCTATAATTCACCCCTCCACTTT
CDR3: CASSPLKTGGSSYNSPLHF

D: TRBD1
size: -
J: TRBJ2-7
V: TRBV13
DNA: TGTGCCAGTCGCCGGGACAGGACCTACGAGCAGTACTTC
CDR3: CASRRDRTYEQYF

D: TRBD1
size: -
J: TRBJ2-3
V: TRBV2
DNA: TGTGCCAGCACTACGACAGGGTACTCTTATACGCAGTATTTT
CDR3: CASTTTGYSYTQYF

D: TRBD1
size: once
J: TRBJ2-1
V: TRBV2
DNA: TGTGCCAGCGACCGGGACAGAAACAATGAGCAGTTCTTC
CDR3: CASDRDRNNEQFF

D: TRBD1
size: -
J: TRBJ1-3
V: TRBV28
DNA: TGTGCCAGCAGTTCCCAAGGGGGCCACTCTGGAAACACCATATATTTT
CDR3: CASSSQGGHSGNTIYF

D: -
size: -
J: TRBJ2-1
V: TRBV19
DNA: TGTGCCAGTAGTAAAATCGAGGGGCGAAATGAGCAGTTCTTC
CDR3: CASSKIEGRNEQFF

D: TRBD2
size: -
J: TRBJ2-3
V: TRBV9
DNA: TGTGCCAGCAGCGTAGATCCAGCGGGAGTTACAGATACGCAGTATTTT
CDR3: CASSVDPAGVTDTQYF

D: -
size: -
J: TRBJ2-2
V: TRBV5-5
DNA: TGTGCCAGCAGCTTAGGGGGGCTGAACACCGGGGAGCTGTTTTTT
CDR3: CASSLGGLNTGELFF

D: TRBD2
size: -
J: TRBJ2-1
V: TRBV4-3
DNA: TGCGCCAGCAGCCAAACTAGCGGAGCCTACAATGAGCAGTTCTTC
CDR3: CASSQTSGAYNEQFF

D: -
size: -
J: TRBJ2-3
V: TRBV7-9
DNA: TGTGCCAGCAGCTTAGGGTTCAGCGATAGCACAGATACGCAGTATTTT
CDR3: CASSLGFSDSTDTQYF

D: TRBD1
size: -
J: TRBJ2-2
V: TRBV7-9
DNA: TGTGCCAGCAGCTTGGGGGACAGGGCCCTTAGCACCGGGGAGCTGTTTTTT
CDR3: CASSLGDRALSTGELFF

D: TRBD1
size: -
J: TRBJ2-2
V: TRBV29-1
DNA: TGCAGCGTTGAAATCGGGACAGGAAACACCGGGGAGCTGTTTTTT
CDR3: CSVEIGTGNTGELFF

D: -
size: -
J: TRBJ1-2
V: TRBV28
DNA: TGTGCCAGCAGTCCCCTGGTAGGTGGCTACACCTTC
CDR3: CASSPLVGGYTF

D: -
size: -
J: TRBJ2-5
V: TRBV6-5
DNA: TGTGCCAGCAGCCGGGGGGAGACCCAGTACTTC
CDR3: CASSRGETQYF

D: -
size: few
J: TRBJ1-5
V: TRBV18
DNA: TGTGCCAGCTCAGGGGGAAACAATCAGCCCCAGCATTTT
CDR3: CASSGGNNQPQHF

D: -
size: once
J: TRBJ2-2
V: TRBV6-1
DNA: TGTGCCACCGCGGGACAGATGAACACCGGGGAGCTGTTTTTT
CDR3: CATAGQMNTGELFF